This T cell receptor beta chain was profiled in a study of human T cells and chemical hapten exposure. Study-wide results and limits: The donors suffered from alopecia, so their immune response may not match that of healthy people.

As for time point: pre-sensitization, week 0. Treatment specified: therapeutic diphenylcyclopropenone sensitization with weekly scalp DPC. From whole blood left unfractionated, total RNA was extracted. Notes on this clonotype: Its antigen is not identified.

Trimming took 5 bases from V and 2 from J, leaving 13 bases between them. This CDR3 is built from 15 residues. TCRdb fed the RACE reads into MiXCR, producing one record per CDR3 protein. The sample comprises about 260,000 distinct CDR3 sequences, 7% to 10% of which are singletons, and approximately 2.2% rests with the top ten. The TCR originated in a woman aged 40 to 50 with alopecia areata. Some clones in this sample may be carry-over from other donors' samples. This chain connects TRBV12-3 or TRBV12-4 to TRBJ1-5, with D possibly being TRBD1 (6 bases). The material sequenced was whole blood, taken in connection with sensitization to the hapten diphenylcyclopropenone (DPC). The CDR3 here is CASSPQGGGNQPQHF. The DNA for the CDR3 is TGTGCCAGCAGTCCTCAAGGGGGTGGCAATCAGCCCCAGCATTTT.